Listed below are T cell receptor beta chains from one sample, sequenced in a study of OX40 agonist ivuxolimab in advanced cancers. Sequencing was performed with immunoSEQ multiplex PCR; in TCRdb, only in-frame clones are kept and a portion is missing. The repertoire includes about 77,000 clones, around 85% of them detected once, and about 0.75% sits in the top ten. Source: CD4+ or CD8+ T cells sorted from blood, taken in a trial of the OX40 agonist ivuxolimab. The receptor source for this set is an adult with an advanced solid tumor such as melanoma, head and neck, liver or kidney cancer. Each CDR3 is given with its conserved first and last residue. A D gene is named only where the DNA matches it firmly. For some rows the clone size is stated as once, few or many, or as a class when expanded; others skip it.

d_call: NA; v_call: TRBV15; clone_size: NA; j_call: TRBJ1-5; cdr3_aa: CATSRRQGNQPQHF; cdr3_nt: TGTGCCACCAGCCGCAGACAGGGCAATCAGCCCCAGCATTTT
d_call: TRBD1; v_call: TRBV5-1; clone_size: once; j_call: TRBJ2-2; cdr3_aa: CASSFLPSGTGTGELFF; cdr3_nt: TGCGCCAGCAGCTTCCTCCCGTCCGGGACAGGGACCGGGGAGCTGTTTTTT
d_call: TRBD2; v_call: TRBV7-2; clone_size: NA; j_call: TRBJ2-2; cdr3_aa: CASSGLAGTGELFF; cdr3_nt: TGTGCCAGCAGTGGACTAGCGGGCACCGGGGAGCTGTTTTTT
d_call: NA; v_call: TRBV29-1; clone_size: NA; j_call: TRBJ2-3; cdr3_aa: CSVGGGTGWADTQYF; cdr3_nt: TGCAGCGTCGGTGGGGGCACAGGGTGGGCAGATACGCAGTATTTT
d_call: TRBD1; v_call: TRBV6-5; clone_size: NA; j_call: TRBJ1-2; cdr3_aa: CASSREQGDYGYTF; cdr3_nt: TGTGCCAGCAGTAGGGAACAGGGGGACTATGGCTACACCTTC
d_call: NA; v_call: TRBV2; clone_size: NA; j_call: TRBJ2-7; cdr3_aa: CASRTQGYFSYEQYF; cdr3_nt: TGTGCCAGCAGGACACAGGGTTACTTCTCCTACGAGCAGTACTTC
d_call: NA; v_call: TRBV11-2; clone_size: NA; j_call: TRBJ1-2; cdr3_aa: CASSFTTRGGYTF; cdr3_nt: TGTGCCAGCAGCTTCACAACAAGAGGTGGCTACACCTTC
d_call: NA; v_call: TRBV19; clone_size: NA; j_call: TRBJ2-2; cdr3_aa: CASSTQGTTGELFF; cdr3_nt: TGTGCCAGTAGTACTCAGGGTACCACCGGGGAGCTGTTTTTT
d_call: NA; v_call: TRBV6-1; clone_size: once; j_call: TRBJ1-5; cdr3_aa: CASRGWAGDHQPQHF; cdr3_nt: TGTGCCAGCAGGGGGTGGGCAGGGGACCATCAGCCCCAGCATTTT
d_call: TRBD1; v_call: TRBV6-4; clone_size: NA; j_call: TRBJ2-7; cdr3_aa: CASSDRPDRVLSYEQYF; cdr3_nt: TGTGCCAGCAGTGACCGTCCCGACAGGGTATTATCCTACGAGCAGTACTTC
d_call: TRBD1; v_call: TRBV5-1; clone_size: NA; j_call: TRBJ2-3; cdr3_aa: CASSRSADRDTQYF; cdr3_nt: TGCGCCAGCAGCAGGTCCGCGGACAGGGATACGCAGTATTTT
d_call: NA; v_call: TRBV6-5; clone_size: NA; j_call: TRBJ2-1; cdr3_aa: CASSYGDLFSYNEQFF; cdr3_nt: TGTGCCAGCAGCTACGGGGACCTTTTCTCCTACAATGAGCAGTTCTTC